This passage covers 2 T cell receptor beta chains from one sample sequenced in a study of T cells after yellow fever vaccination. TCRdb independently ran MiXCR on the 5' RACE reads; one entry per CDR3 protein. The table records about 400,000 distinct CDR3 sequences, around 10% of them present only once. The material was PBMCs, obtained on the day of the first yellow fever vaccination. These receptors were taken from a man between 18 and 35 years old who received the YFV17D yellow fever vaccine.

This clonotype was seen only a few times. The chain combines TRBV12-3 or TRBV12-4 with TRBJ2-1; 12 bases map to TRBD1. Germline trimming cut 3 bases from V and 8 bases from J; bases unmatched to any gene: 11. The CDR3 totals 17 residues. In DNA form, the CDR3 reads TGTGCCAGCAGTTTTACGGGGACAGGGGGCTATAAAGATGAGCAGTTCTTC. Translated: CASSFTGTGGYKDEQFF.

The V call is TRBV6-5, the J call TRBJ1-2, with 7 bases fitting TRBD1. The CDR3 sequence is 16 residues long. Germline CDR1 reads MNHEY; CDR2 reads SVGAGI. V was pared by 2 bases and J by 5 bases, with 11 bases of the junction left unmatched. The CDR3 protein is CASSYTITGTAYGYTF. CDR3 DNA: TGTGCCAGCAGTTACACCATTACCGGGACAGCTTATGGCTACACCTTC.